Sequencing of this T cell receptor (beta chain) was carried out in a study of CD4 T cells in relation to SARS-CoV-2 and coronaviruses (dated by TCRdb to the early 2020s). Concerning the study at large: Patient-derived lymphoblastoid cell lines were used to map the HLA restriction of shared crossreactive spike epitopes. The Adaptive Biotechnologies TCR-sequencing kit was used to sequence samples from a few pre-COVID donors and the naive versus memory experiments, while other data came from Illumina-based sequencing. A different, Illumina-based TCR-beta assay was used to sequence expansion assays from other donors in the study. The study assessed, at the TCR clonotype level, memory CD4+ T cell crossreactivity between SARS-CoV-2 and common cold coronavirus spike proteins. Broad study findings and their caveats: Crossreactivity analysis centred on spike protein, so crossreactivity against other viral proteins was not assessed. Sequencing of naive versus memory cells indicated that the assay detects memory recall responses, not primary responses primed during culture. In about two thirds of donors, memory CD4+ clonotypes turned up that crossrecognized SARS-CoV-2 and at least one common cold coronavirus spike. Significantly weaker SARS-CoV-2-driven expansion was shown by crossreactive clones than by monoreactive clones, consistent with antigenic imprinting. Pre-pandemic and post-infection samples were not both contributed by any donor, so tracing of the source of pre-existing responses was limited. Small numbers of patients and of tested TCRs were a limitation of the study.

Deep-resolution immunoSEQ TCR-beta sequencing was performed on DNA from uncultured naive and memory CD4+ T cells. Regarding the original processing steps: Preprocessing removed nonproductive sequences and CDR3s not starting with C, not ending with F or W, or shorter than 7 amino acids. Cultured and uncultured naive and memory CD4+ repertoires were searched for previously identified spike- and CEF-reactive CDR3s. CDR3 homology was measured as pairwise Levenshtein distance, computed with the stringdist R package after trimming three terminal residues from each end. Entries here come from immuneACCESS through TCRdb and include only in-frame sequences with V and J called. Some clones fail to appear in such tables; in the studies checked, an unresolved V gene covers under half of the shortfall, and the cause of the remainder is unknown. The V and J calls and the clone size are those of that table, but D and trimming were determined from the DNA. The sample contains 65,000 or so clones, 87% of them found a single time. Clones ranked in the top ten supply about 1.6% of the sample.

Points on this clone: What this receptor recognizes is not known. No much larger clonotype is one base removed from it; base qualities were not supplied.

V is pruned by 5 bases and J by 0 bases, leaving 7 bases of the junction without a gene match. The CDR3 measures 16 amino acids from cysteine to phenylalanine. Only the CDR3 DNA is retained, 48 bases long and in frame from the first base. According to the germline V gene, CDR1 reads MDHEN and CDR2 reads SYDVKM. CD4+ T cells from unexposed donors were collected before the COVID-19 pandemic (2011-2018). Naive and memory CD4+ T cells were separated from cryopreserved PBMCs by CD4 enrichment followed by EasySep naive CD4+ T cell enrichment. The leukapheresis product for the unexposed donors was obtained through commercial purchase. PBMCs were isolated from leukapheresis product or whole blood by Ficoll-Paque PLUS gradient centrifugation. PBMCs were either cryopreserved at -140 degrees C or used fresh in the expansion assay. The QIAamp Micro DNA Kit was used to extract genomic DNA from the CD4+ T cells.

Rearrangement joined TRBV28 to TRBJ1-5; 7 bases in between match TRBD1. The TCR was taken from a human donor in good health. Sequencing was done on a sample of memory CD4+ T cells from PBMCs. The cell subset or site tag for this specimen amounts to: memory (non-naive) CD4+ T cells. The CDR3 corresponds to CASSRPGQVSNQPQHF. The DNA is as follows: TGTGCCAGCAGTCGACCTGGACAGGTTAGCAATCAGCCCCAGCATTTT.